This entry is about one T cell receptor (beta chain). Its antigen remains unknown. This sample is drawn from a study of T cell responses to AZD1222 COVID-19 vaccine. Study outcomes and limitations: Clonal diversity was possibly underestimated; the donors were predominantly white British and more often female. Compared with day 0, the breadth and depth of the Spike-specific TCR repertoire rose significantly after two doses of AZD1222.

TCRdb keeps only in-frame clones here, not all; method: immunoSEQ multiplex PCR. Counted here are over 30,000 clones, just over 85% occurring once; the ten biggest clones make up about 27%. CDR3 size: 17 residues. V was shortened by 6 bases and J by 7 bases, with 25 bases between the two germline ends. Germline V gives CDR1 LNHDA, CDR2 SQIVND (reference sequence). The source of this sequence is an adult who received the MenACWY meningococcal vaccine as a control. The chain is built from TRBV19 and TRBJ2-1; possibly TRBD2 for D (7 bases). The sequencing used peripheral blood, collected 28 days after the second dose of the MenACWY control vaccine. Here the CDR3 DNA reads TGTGCCAGTAGGGGGGGGGCGACCCGTCACTTGGGTAATGAGCAGTTCTTC. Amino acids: CASRGGATRHLGNEQFF.